This T cell receptor (beta chain) was sequenced during a study of CD4+ T cells in melanoma. Study-wide findings and caveats: Diverse differentiation states were reported for melanoma neoantigen-specific CD4+ T cells. A reported correlation linked neoantigen-specific CD4+ T cells to CD8+, macrophage and B cell function.

As for this clone: Its antigen is as yet unknown.

TCRdb's copy holds only in-frame clones and misses some; the assay was immunoSEQ multiplex PCR. This sample yields about 140,000 clones, of which about 90% are seen a single time; less than 2% belongs to the top ten. Trimming cost V 3 bases and J 2 bases, with 8 bases left between them. Per the germline V gene, CDR1 is PRHDT and CDR2 is FYEKMQ (reference sequence). This CDR3 spans 13 amino acids. The V call is TRBV13, the J call TRBJ2-7, with a tentative D call TRBD1 (6 bases). The clonotype was recovered from a human donor with melanoma. The CDR3 region has the DNA TGTGCCAGCAGCTTGGGGGCTACCTACGAGCAGTACTTC. Its protein is CASSLGATYEQYF.